These T cell receptor beta chains were read from a single sample in a study of cytomegalovirus exposure and HLA in healthy donors. Assay: immunoSEQ multiplex PCR; the TCRdb copy retains only in-frame clones and omits some. The table has approximately 97,000 clones, approximately 80% seen once. Sequencing was performed on PBMCs. The source is a woman aged 40 to 50 in good health and CMV-seropositive. The CDR3 runs from the conserved cysteine through the conserved F or W. Only part of the rows carry a size: once, few, many, or a class if the clone is expanded.

clone_size: .; v_call: TRBV28; j_call: TRBJ1-3; cdr3_aa: CASTAPAGGGNTIYF
clone_size: .; v_call: TRBV5-6; j_call: TRBJ2-2; cdr3_aa: CASSLDGGSSIRGTGELFF
clone_size: few; v_call: TRBV5-6; j_call: TRBJ2-3; cdr3_aa: CASSMGAGVSTDTQYF
clone_size: .; v_call: TRBV10-3; j_call: TRBJ2-3; cdr3_aa: CAIRQGISGRLTDTQYF
clone_size: .; v_call: TRBV19; j_call: TRBJ2-1; cdr3_aa: CASSIGGSTYNEQFF
clone_size: .; v_call: TRBV6-5; j_call: TRBJ1-3; cdr3_aa: CASRQGSNPGNTIYF
clone_size: .; v_call: TRBV18; j_call: TRBJ2-1; cdr3_aa: CASSIHPGGPSYNEQFF
clone_size: .; v_call: TRBV12-5; j_call: TRBJ2-1; cdr3_aa: CASGLTGANGEQFF
clone_size: .; v_call: TRBV30; j_call: TRBJ1-1; cdr3_aa: CAWSVRDRAHSEAFF
clone_size: few; v_call: TRBV6-1; j_call: TRBJ1-1; cdr3_aa: CASILAGGANTEAFF
clone_size: .; v_call: TRBV5-4; j_call: TRBJ2-5; cdr3_aa: CASSLQGGQETQYF
clone_size: many; v_call: TRBV5-1; j_call: TRBJ2-7; cdr3_aa: CASSLGTGLTYEQYF
clone_size: few; v_call: TRBV5-6; j_call: TRBJ2-7; cdr3_aa: CASSLQGYEQYF
clone_size: once; v_call: TRBV10-1; j_call: TRBJ2-1; cdr3_aa: CASSDVRGFNEQFF
clone_size: once; v_call: TRBV7-3; j_call: TRBJ2-1; cdr3_aa: CASSLGTSGTSSYNEQFF
clone_size: .; v_call: TRBV5-8; j_call: TRBJ1-1; cdr3_aa: CASTGQADTEAFF
clone_size: .; v_call: TRBV15; j_call: TRBJ1-4; cdr3_aa: CATSRDRGREKLFF
clone_size: .; v_call: TRBV6-6; j_call: TRBJ2-7; cdr3_aa: CASSTVRQGVSYEQYF
clone_size: .; v_call: TRBV9; j_call: TRBJ1-5; cdr3_aa: CASSVGASNQPQHF
clone_size: .; v_call: TRBV27; j_call: TRBJ2-3; cdr3_aa: CATRAKAGTDTQYF
clone_size: .; v_call: TRBV7-6; j_call: TRBJ2-7; cdr3_aa: CASSLGVGENYEQYF
clone_size: once; v_call: TRBV7-9; j_call: TRBJ2-3; cdr3_aa: CASSPDPQADTQYF
clone_size: .; v_call: TRBV6-1; j_call: TRBJ2-1; cdr3_aa: CASSPGTSYNEQFF
clone_size: .; v_call: TRBV30; j_call: TRBJ2-7; cdr3_aa: CAWSVSRTSGRYEQYF
clone_size: .; v_call: TRBV5-4; j_call: TRBJ2-1; cdr3_aa: CASSPSPSGTNEQFF
clone_size: .; v_call: TRBV28; j_call: TRBJ2-1; cdr3_aa: CASSSPSSYNEQFF
clone_size: .; v_call: TRBV5-6; j_call: TRBJ2-3; cdr3_aa: CASSGTSNAYRTDTQYF
clone_size: .; v_call: TRBV27; j_call: TRBJ2-1; cdr3_aa: CASSLYGAGWFHEQFF
clone_size: once; v_call: TRBV29-1; j_call: TRBJ2-1; cdr3_aa: CSVGDRGVRNEQFF
clone_size: .; v_call: TRBV30; j_call: TRBJ2-7; cdr3_aa: CAWSGADYEQYF
clone_size: once; v_call: TRBV25-1; j_call: TRBJ2-3; cdr3_aa: CASSEYGGGPDTRYF
clone_size: .; v_call: TRBV7-8; j_call: TRBJ1-4; cdr3_aa: CASSLKPDEKLFF
clone_size: .; v_call: TRBV6-6; j_call: TRBJ2-7; cdr3_aa: CATKTPGQGSREQYF
clone_size: .; v_call: TRBV2; j_call: TRBJ1-2; cdr3_aa: CASSDRTVNYGYTF
clone_size: .; v_call: TRBV6-6; j_call: TRBJ2-5; cdr3_aa: CASSYQDREQYF
clone_size: few; v_call: TRBV11-3; j_call: TRBJ2-2; cdr3_aa: CASRGLAESTGELFF
clone_size: .; v_call: TRBV13; j_call: TRBJ1-4; cdr3_aa: CASSNGQPARNEKLFF
clone_size: .; v_call: TRBV4-1; j_call: TRBJ2-5; cdr3_aa: CASSQAGKETQYF
clone_size: .; v_call: TRBV1; j_call: TRBJ2-7; cdr3_aa: CTSSRYQREASYEQYF
clone_size: .; v_call: TRBV29-1; j_call: TRBJ2-5; cdr3_aa: CSVETTGPQYF
clone_size: .; v_call: TRBV9; j_call: TRBJ2-5; cdr3_aa: CASSETSGRETQYF
clone_size: .; v_call: TRBV4-2; j_call: TRBJ2-1; cdr3_aa: CASSLVGTSGKGEQFF
clone_size: .; v_call: TRBV5-5; j_call: TRBJ2-2; cdr3_aa: CASSLTGTPNTGELFF
clone_size: .; v_call: TRBV7-9; j_call: TRBJ2-3; cdr3_aa: CASSLGVITGRAGTDTQYF
clone_size: .; v_call: TRBV18; j_call: TRBJ1-1; cdr3_aa: CASSDIWNTEAFF
clone_size: .; v_call: TRBV9; j_call: TRBJ2-7; cdr3_aa: CASNSGTSGFEEQYF
clone_size: once; v_call: TRBV30; j_call: TRBJ2-7; cdr3_aa: CAWSVLAGYEQYF
clone_size: .; v_call: TRBV29-1; j_call: TRBJ1-4; cdr3_aa: CSVTRQAGEKLFF
clone_size: .; v_call: TRBV19; j_call: TRBJ2-1; cdr3_aa: CASSTRPGLAAYNEQFF
clone_size: .; v_call: TRBV6-5; j_call: TRBJ2-1; cdr3_aa: CASSYSPGVEGEQFF
clone_size: .; v_call: TRBV7-9; j_call: TRBJ2-1; cdr3_aa: CASSLAWSLANEQFF
clone_size: .; v_call: TRBV9; j_call: TRBJ2-4; cdr3_aa: CASYNIQYF
clone_size: few; v_call: TRBV5-1; j_call: TRBJ2-5; cdr3_aa: CASSLTGLSVQETQYF
clone_size: few; v_call: TRBV5-1; j_call: TRBJ2-5; cdr3_aa: CASSSAGTRETQYF
clone_size: few; v_call: TRBV2; j_call: TRBJ1-5; cdr3_aa: CASRLNLDRDQPQHF
clone_size: once; v_call: TRBV5-1; j_call: TRBJ2-2; cdr3_aa: CASSSLTGELFF
clone_size: .; v_call: TRBV6-1; j_call: TRBJ1-2; cdr3_aa: CASSEQGGGRYYGYTF
clone_size: .; v_call: TRBV5-1; j_call: TRBJ1-2; cdr3_aa: CASSLVGDGYTF
clone_size: few; v_call: TRBV5-8; j_call: TRBJ2-7; cdr3_aa: CASSLQPWSLYEQYF